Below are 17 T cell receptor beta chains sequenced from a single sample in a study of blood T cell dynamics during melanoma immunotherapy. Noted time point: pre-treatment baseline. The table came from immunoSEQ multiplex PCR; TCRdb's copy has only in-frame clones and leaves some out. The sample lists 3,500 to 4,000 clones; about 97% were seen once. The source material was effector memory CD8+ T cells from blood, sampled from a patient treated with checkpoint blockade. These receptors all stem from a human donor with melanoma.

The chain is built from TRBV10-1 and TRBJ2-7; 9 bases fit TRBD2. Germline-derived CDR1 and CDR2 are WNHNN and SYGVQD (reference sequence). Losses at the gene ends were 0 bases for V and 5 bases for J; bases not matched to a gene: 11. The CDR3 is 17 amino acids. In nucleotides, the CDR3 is TGCGCCAGCAGTGAGTCCGTGGCGGGAGGGCCTGGGGACGAGCAGTACTTC. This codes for CASSESVAGGPGDEQYF.

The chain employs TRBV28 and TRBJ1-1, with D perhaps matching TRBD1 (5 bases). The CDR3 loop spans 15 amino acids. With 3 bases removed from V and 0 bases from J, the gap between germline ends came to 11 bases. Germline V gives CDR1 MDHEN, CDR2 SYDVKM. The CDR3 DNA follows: TGTGCCAGCAGTTTCGGGGGAACCATGAACACTGAAGCTTTCTTT. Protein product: CASSFGGTMNTEAFF.

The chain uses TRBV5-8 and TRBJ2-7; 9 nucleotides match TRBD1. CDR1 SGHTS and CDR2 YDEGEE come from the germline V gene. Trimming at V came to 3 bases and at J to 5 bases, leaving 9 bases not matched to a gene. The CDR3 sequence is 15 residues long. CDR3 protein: CASSWDRDRVDEQYF. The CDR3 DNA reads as TGTGCCAGCAGCTGGGACCGGGACAGGGTCGACGAGCAGTACTTC.

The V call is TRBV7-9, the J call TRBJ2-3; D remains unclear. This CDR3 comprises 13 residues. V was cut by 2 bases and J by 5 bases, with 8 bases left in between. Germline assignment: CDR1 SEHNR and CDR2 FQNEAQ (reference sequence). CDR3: CASSLSEEDTQYF. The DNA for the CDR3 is TGTGCCAGCAGCTTATCCGAGGAAGATACGCAGTATTTT.

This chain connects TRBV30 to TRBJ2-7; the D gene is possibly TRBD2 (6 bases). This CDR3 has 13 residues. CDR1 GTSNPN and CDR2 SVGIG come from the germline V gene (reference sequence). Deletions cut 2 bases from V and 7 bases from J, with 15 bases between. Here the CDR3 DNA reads TGTGCCTGGAGTTTTGGACCGGCGGGGGAGCAGTACTTC. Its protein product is CAWSFGPAGEQYF.

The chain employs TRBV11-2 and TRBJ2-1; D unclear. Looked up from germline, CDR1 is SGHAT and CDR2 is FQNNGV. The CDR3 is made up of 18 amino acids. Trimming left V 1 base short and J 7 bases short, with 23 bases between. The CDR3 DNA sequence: TGTGCCAGCAGCTTAGGGTGGGGTTACGGGCATACAATAAATGAGCAGTTCTTC. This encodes CASSLGWGYGHTINEQFF.

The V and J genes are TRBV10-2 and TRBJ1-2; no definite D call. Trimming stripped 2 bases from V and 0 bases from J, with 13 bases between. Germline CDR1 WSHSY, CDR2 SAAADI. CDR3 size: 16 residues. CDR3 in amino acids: CASSETGLHSNYGYTF. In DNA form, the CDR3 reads TGCGCCAGCAGTGAGACCGGGCTCCACTCTAACTATGGCTACACCTTC.

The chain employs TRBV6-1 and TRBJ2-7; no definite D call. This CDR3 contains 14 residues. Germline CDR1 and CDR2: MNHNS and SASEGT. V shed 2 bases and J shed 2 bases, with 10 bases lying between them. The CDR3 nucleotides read TGTGCCAGCAGTGAACTCCAGAGGCCCTACGAGCAGTACTTC. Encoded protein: CASSELQRPYEQYF.

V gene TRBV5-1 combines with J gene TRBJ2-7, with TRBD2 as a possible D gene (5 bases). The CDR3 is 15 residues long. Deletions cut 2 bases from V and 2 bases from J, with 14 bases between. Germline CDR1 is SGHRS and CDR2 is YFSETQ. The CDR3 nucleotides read TGCGCCAGCAGCTTAGCGGCAGCTGTGACCTACGAGCAGTACTTC. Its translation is CASSLAAAVTYEQYF.

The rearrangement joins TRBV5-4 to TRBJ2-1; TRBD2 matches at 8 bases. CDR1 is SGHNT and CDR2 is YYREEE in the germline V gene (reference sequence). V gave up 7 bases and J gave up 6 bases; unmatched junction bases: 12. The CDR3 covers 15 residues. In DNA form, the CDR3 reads TGTGCCAGCCTCGACGGGAGGGCAGGATTCAATGAGCAGTTCTTC. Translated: CASLDGRAGFNEQFF.

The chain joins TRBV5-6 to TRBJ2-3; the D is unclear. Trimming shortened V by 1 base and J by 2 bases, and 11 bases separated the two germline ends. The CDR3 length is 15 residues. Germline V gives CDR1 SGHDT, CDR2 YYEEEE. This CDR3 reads CASSLSPDSTDTQYF. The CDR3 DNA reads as TGTGCCAGCAGCTTGTCTCCAGACTCCACAGATACGCAGTATTTT.

The CDR3 loop reads CASSPDADGYTF. In DNA, the CDR3 is TGTGCCAGCAGTCCGGACGCAGATGGCTACACCTTC. The chain is built from TRBV7-9 and TRBJ1-2; no firm D call. The V gene's germline CDR1 is SEHNR and CDR2 FQNEAQ (reference sequence). Trimming cost V 6 bases and J 6 bases, with 11 bases left between them. The CDR3 spans 12 residues. Variable domain in full (rest from reference TRBV7-9 and TRBJ1-2): DTGVSQNPRHKITKRGQNVTFRCDPISEHNRLYWYRQTLGQGPEFLTYFQNEAQLEKSRLLSDRFSAERPKGSFSTLEIQRTEQGDSAMYLCASSPDADGYTFGSGTRLTVV.

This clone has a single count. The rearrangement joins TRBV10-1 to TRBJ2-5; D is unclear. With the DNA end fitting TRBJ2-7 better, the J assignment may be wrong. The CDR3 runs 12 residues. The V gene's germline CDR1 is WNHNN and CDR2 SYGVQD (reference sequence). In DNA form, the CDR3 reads TGCGCCAGCAGTGAGTCGGGGTACGAGCAGTACTTC. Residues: CASSESGYEQYF.

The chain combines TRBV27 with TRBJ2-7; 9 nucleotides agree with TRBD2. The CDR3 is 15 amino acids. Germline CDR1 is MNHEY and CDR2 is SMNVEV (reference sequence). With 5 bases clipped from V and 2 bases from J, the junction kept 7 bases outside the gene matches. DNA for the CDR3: TGTGCCAGCAGTCCCACTAGCGGGCTTGCCTACGAGCAGTACTTC. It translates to CASSPTSGLAYEQYF.

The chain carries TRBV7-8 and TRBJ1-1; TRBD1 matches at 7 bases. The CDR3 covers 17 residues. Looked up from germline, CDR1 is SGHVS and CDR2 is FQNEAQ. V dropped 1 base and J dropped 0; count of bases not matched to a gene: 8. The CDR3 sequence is CASSLGDMGQMNTEAFF. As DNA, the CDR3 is TGTGCCAGCAGCTTAGGGGATATGGGACAGATGAACACTGAAGCTTTCTTT.

CDR3 nucleotide sequence: TGTGCCAGTAGTCGTTGGACAGCGAACACTGAAGCTTTCTTT. Its translation is CASSRWTANTEAFF. J is TRBJ1-1 and V is TRBV19; TRBD1 is a possible D gene (6 bases). CDR1 and CDR2 (germline): LNHDA, SQIVND (reference sequence). The CDR3 loop spans 14 amino acids. Between the trimmed V and J ends, which lost 5 bases and 1 base, there was a span of 11 bases.

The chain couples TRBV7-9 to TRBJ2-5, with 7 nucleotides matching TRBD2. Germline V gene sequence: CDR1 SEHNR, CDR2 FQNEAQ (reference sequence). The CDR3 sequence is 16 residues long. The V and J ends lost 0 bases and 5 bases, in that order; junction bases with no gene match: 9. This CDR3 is CASSLAEGGRVETQYF. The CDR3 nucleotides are TGTGCCAGCAGCTTAGCGGAGGGCGGGAGAGTTGAGACCCAGTACTTC.